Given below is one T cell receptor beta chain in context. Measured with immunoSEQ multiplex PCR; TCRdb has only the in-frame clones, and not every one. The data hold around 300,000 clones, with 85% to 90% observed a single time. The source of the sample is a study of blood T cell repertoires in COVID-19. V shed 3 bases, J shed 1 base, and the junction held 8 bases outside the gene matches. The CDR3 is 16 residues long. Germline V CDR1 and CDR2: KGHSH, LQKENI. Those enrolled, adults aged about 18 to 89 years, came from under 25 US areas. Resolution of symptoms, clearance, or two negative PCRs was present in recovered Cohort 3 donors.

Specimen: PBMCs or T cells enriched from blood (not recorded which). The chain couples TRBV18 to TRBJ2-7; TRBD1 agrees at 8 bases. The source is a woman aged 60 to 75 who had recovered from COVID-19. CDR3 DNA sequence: TGTGCCAGCTCACCCACCCCGGACAGGGCATCCTACGAGCAGTACTTC. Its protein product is CASSPTPDRASYEQYF. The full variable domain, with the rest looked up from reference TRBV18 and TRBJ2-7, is NAGVMQNPRHLVRRRGQEARLRCSPMKGHSHVYWYRQLPEEGLKFMVYLQKENIIDESGMPKERFSAEFPKEGPSILRIQQVVRGDSAAYFCASSPTPDRASYEQYFGPGTRLTVT.